This T cell receptor beta chain was captured in a study of shared clonotypes between healthy human individuals. For the study at large: Donors had three CD4 naive, three CD4 memory, two CD8 naive and one CD8 memory plate apiece. Study outcomes and limitations: In a handful of donors, about 5% of naive CD4 clonotypes appeared in common. The rarefaction results pointed to incomplete sorted-subset sequencing despite large depth.

Worth noting for this clone: The antigen is unknown.

CD8 cells regarded as naive lacked CD45RO, were positively chosen for CCR7, and omitted terminally differentiated effector memory CD45RA+ cells. Among the donors, all were Caucasian adults who lived in Nashville, Tennessee. TCRdb keeps only in-frame clones here, not all; method: immunoSEQ multiplex PCR. Of some 580,000 clones in the sample, about 98% are singletons; the top ten hold 0.25% to 0.35%. This receptor was obtained from a man younger than 45 in good health. The specimen was naive CD8+ T cells sorted from blood.

CDR3 in amino acids: CASSLGQGIGTNEKLFF. The CDR3 region has the DNA TGCGCCAGCAGCTTGGGTCAGGGAATCGGAACTAATGAAAAACTGTTTTTT. The gene calls are TRBV5-1 and TRBJ1-4; tentative D call: TRBD1 (5 bases). The V end was cut by 0 bases, the J end by 1 base, with 13 bases between. The CDR3 covers 17 residues. Germline lookup yields CDR1 SGHRS and CDR2 YFSETQ. The whole variable domain, remainder taken from reference TRBV5-1 and TRBJ1-4, is KAGVTQTPRYLIKTRGQQVTLSCSPISGHRSVSWYQQTPGQGLQFLFEYFSETQRNKGNFPGRFSGRQFSNSRSEMNVSTLELGDSALYLCASSLGQGIGTNEKLFFGSGTQLSVL.